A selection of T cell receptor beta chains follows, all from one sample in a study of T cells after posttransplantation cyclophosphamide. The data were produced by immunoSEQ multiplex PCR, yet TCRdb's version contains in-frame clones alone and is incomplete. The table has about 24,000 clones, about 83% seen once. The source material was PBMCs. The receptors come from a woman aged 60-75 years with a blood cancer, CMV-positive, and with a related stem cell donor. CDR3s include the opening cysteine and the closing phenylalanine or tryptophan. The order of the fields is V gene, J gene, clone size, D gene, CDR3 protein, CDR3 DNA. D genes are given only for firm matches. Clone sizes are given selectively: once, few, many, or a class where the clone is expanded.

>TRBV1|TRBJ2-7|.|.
CTSSQDHSFASGKCDEQYF
TGCACCAGCAGCCAAGATCATTCGTTTGCTAGCGGTAAATGCGACGAGCAGTACTTC
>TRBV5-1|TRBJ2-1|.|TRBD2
CASSTQTSGRNEQFF
TGCGCCAGCAGCACCCAGACTAGCGGGAGAAATGAGCAGTTCTTC
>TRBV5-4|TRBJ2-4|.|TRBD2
CASSPPSGGAKNIQYF
TGTGCCAGCAGCCCCCCCAGCGGGGGAGCCAAAAACATTCAGTACTTC
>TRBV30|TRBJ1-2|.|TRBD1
CAWSTRDRNYGYTF
TGTGCCTGGAGTACCCGGGACAGGAACTATGGCTACACCTTC
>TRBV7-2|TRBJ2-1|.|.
CASSFRISDEQFF
TGTGCCAGCAGCTTTCGTATAAGCGATGAGCAGTTCTTC
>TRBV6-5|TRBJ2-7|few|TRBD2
CASSYTLAGENEQYF
TGTGCCAGCAGTTACACCTTAGCGGGAGAAAACGAGCAGTACTTC
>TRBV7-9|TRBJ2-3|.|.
CASSLRAGVDTQYF
TGTGCCAGCAGCTTAAGGGCCGGGGTAGATACGCAGTATTTT
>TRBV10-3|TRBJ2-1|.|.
CAPSSDKYNEQFF
TGTGCCCCCTCCTCGGACAAATACAATGAGCAGTTCTTC
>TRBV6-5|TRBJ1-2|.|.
CASIGTRGNGYTF
TGTGCCAGCATCGGAACGAGGGGGAATGGCTACACCTTC
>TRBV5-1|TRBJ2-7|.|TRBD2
CASSLVGLAYEQYF
TGCGCCAGCAGCTTGGTAGGACTAGCCTACGAGCAGTACTTC
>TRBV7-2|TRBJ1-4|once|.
CASSRQPTNEKLFF
TGTGCCAGCAGCCGACAGCCAACTAATGAAAAACTGTTTTTT
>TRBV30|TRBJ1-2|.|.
CALPQGNYGYTF
TGTGCCTTACCCCAGGGGAACTATGGCTACACCTTC
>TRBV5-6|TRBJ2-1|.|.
CASSLQSVEQFF
TGTGCCAGCAGCCTCCAGAGCGTTGAGCAGTTCTTC
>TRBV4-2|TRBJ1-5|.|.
CASSQSREGNQPQHF
TGTGCCAGCAGCCAATCCAGGGAGGGTAATCAGCCCCAGCATTTT
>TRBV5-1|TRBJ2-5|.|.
CASSLSLNQETQYF
TGCGCCAGCAGCTTGTCCCTAAACCAAGAGACCCAGTACTTC
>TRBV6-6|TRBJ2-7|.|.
CASSPRVMDSYEQYF
TGTGCCAGCAGTCCCCGGGTTATGGACTCCTACGAGCAGTACTTC
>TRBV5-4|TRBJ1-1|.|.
CASRTNLDREAFF
TGTGCCAGCAGAACCAACCTCGACAGGGAAGCTTTCTTT
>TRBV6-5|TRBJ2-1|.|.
CASRRDSYNEQFF
TGTGCCAGCAGGAGGGACTCCTACAATGAGCAGTTCTTC
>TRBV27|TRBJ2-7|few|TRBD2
CASSSGLAGGVHEQYF
TGTGCCAGCAGTTCGGGACTAGCGGGAGGGGTGCACGAGCAGTACTTC
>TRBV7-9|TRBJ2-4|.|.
CASSLVGSGTRYF
.
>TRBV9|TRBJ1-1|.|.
CASSVAGNTEAFF
TGTGCCAGCAGCGTAGCGGGGAACACTGAAGCTTTCTTT
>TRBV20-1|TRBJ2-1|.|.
CSASVYNEQFF
TGCAGTGCTAGCGTTTACAATGAGCAGTTCTTC
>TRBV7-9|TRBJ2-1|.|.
CASSSEGKEQFF
TGTGCCAGCAGCTCGGAGGGCAAGGAGCAGTTCTTC
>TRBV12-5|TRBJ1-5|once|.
CASASTAAGNQPQHF
TGTGCTAGTGCGTCGACGGCGGCGGGCAATCAGCCCCAGCATTTT
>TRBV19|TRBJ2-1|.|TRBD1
CASSMDRAGNNEQFF
TGTGCCAGTAGCATGGACAGGGCGGGGAACAATGAGCAGTTCTTC
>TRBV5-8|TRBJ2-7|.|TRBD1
CASSPNPARGLYEQYF
TGTGCCAGCAGCCCTAACCCTGCCAGGGGGCTTTACGAGCAGTACTTC
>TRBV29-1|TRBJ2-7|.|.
CSVEERLSGSAYEQYF
TGCAGCGTTGAAGAACGATTGTCCGGGAGCGCCTACGAGCAGTACTTC
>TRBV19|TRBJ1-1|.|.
CASSMIPGNTEAFF
TGTGCCAGTAGTATGATCCCAGGGAACACTGAAGCTTTCTTT
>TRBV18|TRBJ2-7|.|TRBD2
CASSPPAGSDYEQYF
TGTGCCAGCTCACCCCCAGCGGGAAGTGATTACGAGCAGTACTTC
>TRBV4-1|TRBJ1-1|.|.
CASSQTVVRGNTEAFF
TGCGCCAGCAGCCAAACTGTGGTGCGGGGGAACACTGAAGCTTTCTTT
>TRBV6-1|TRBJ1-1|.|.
CASKLGGPNTEAFF
TGTGCCAGCAAGTTAGGGGGTCCGAACACTGAAGCTTTCTTT
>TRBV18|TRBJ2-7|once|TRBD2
CASSPGTTYEQYF
TGTGCCAGCTCACCCGGGACTACCTACGAGCAGTACTTC
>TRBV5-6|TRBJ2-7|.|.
CASSAGIEQYF
TGTGCCAGCAGCGCAGGTATCGAGCAGTACTTC
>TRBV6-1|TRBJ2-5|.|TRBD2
CASSERTFSGRAWETQYF
TGTGCCAGCAGTGAACGGACTTTTAGCGGGAGGGCCTGGGAGACCCAGTACTTC
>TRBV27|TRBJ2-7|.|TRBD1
CASRTGTGSWEQYF
TGTGCCAGCAGAACCGGGACAGGGAGTTGGGAGCAGTACTTC
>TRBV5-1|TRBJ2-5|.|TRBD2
CASSVLGLVGETQYF
TGCGCCAGCAGCGTGCTGGGACTAGTAGGGGAGACCCAGTACTTC
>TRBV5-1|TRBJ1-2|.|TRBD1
CASSLVQGYGYTF
TGCGCCAGCAGCTTGGTACAGGGGTATGGCTACACCTTC
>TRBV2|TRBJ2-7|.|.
CASRSRVFLMEYF
TGTGCCAGCAGGAGCCGGGTCTTCCTAATGGAGTACTTC
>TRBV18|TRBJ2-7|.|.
CASSSLGAVYEQYF
TGTGCCAGCTCGTCTCTGGGGGCTGTGTACGAGCAGTACTTC
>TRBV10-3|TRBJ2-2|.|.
CAILGGGGAGELFF
TGTGCCATCCTGGGTGGAGGAGGCGCCGGGGAGCTGTTTTTT
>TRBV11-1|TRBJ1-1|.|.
CASSSETVMNTEAFF
TGTGCCAGCAGCTCTGAGACAGTTATGAACACTGAAGCTTTCTTT
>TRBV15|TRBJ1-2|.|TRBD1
CATSRDKGAAGGYTF
TGTGCCACCAGCAGAGATAAGGGGGCTGCTGGGGGCTACACCTTC
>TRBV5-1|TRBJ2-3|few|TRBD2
CASSLGLAGSGSDTQYF
TGCGCCAGCAGCTTGGGACTAGCGGGATCAGGGTCGGATACGCAGTATTTT
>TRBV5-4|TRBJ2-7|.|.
CASGQDRTVGEQYF
TGTGCCAGCGGCCAGGACAGAACCGTCGGCGAGCAGTACTTC
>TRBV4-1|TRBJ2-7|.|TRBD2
CASSRMGLAGVHEQYF
TGCGCCAGCAGCCGAATGGGACTAGCGGGAGTACACGAGCAGTACTTC
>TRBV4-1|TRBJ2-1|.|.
CASSRQFGQSSYNEQFF
TGCGCCAGCAGCCGACAGTTCGGCCAGAGCTCCTACAATGAGCAGTTCTTC
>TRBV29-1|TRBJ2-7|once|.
CSVEGGRGSDEQYF
TGCAGCGTTGAAGGGGGGCGAGGGTCCGACGAGCAGTACTTC
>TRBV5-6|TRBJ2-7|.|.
CASSFQLAYEQYF
TGTGCCAGCAGCTTCCAGCTAGCATACGAGCAGTACTTC